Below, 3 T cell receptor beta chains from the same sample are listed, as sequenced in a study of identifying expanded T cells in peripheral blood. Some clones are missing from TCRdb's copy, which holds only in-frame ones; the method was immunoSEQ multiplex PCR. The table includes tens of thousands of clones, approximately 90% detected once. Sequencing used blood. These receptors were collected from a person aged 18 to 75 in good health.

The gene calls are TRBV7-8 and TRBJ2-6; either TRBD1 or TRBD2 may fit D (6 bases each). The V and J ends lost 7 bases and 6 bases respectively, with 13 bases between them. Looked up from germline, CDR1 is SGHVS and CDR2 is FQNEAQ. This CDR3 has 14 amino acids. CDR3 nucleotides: TGTGCCAGCATCAAAGGGGGGAAGGCCAACGTCCTGACTTTC. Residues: CASIKGGKANVLTF.

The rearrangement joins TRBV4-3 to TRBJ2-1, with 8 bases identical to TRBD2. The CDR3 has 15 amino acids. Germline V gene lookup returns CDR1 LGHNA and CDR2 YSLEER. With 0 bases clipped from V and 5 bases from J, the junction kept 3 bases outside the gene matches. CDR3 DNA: TGCGCCAGCAGCCAAGACCCGGGGGGGAACAATGAGCAGTTCTTC. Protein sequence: CASSQDPGGNNEQFF.

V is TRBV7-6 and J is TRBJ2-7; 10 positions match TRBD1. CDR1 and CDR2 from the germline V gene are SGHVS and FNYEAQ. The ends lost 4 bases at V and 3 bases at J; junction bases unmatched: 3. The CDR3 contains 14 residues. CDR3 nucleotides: TGTGCCAGCAGCTCCCGGGACAGGGGCTACGAGCAGTACTTC. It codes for CASSSRDRGYEQYF. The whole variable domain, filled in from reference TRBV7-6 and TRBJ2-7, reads GAGVSQSPRYKVTKRGQDVALRCDPISGHVSLYWYRQALGQGPEFLTYFNYEAQQDKSGLPNDRFSAERPEGSISTLTIQRTEQRDSAMYRCASSSRDRGYEQYFGPGTRLTVT.